The rows below give T cell receptor beta chains drawn from one sample of a study of response to subunit inactivated influenza vaccine. TCRdb fed the RT-PCR reads into MiXCR, producing one record per CDR3 protein. Of about 700,000 distinct CDR3 sequences detected, around 16% appear once; the ten largest clones hold around a tenth. The sample in question was PBMCs from blood, obtained roughly 12 days after vaccination. The receptors shown here come from a man aged 45-60 years who received an inactivated influenza vaccine. Each CDR3 is given with its conserved first and last residue. D genes are given only for firm matches. Clone sizes are given selectively: once, few, many, or a class where the clone is expanded.

clone size,V gene,D gene,J gene,CDR3 protein,CDR3 DNA
-,TRBV5-5,-,TRBJ1-5,CASSLYVNSNQPQHF,TGTGCCAGCAGCTTGTACGTTAATAGCAATCAGCCCCAGCATTTT
few,TRBV14,-,TRBJ2-2,CASSQTGDSLPGELFF,TGTGCCAGCAGCCAAACTGGGGACTCGCTTCCCGGGGAGCTGTTTTTT
-,TRBV7-2,TRBD1,TRBJ1-1,CASSPDRVGEAFF,TGTGCCAGCAGCCCGGACAGGGTGGGAGAAGCTTTCTTT
few,TRBV6-1,-,TRBJ1-1,CASSQRDPNTEAFF,TGTGCCAGCAGTCAGAGGGATCCGAACACTGAAGCTTTCTTT
-,TRBV9,TRBD2,TRBJ2-7,CASSVGSSGYEQYF,TGTGCCAGCAGCGTAGGATCTAGCGGCTACGAGCAGTACTTC
-,TRBV10-3,TRBD1,TRBJ2-7,CAISESFGDRGWNEQYF,TGTGCCATCAGTGAGTCGTTTGGGGACAGGGGATGGAACGAGCAGTACTTC
many,TRBV24-1,-,TRBJ2-1,CATSRAGGSNEQFF,TGTGCCACCAGTCGGGCCGGAGGTAGCAATGAGCAGTTCTTC
-,TRBV11-2,TRBD2,TRBJ2-2,CASSLGGRSTTGELFF,TGTGCCAGCAGCTTGGGGGGGAGGTCTACCACCGGGGAGCTGTTTTTT
-,TRBV20-1,-,TRBJ1-1,CSARLGHLNTEAFF,TGCAGTGCTAGATTGGGACACCTGAACACTGAAGCTTTCTTT
-,TRBV7-9,TRBD2,TRBJ2-5,CASSFELAGDGEETQYF,TGTGCCAGCAGCTTTGAACTAGCGGGAGATGGGGAAGAGACCCAGTACTTC
-,TRBV11-2,-,TRBJ2-6,CASSLEALNIASGANVLTF,TGTGCCAGCAGCTTAGAAGCTCTTAATATCGCCTCTGGGGCCAACGTCCTGACTTTC
-,TRBV9,TRBD1,TRBJ2-5,CASSVTGTGKPQETQYF,TGTGCCAGCAGCGTCACCGGGACAGGGAAACCCCAAGAGACCCAGTACTTC
many,TRBV20-1,-,TRBJ2-3,CSAKLALSTDTQYF,TGCAGTGCCAAACTAGCCCTTAGCACAGATACGCAGTATTTT
-,TRBV29-1,-,TRBJ2-1,CSVERRSSYNEQFF,TGCAGCGTTGAGAGGAGAAGCTCCTACAATGAGCAGTTCTTC
-,TRBV20-1,TRBD2,TRBJ2-7,CSARQALAGASFEQYF,TGCAGTGCGCGGCAGGCACTAGCGGGAGCCTCTTTTGAGCAGTACTTC
few,TRBV4-1,TRBD2,TRBJ2-1,CASSHTTGLARNEQFF,TGCGCCAGCAGCCACACCACGGGACTAGCTCGCAATGAGCAGTTCTTC
few,TRBV5-1,-,TRBJ2-1,CASSLARWGDNEQFF,TGCGCCAGCAGCTTGGCGAGGTGGGGTGACAATGAGCAGTTCTTC
few,TRBV3-1,TRBD1,TRBJ1-4,CASSRRGLDEKLFF,TGTGCCAGCAGCCGCAGGGGGTTAGATGAAAAACTGTTTTTT
-,TRBV29-1,-,TRBJ2-1,CSVPALSRGRRNEQFF,TGCAGCGTCCCCGCCTTAAGCCGGGGCCGACGGAATGAGCAGTTCTTC
-,TRBV2,TRBD2,TRBJ2-2,CASSATSGRTPEQNTGELFF,TGTGCCAGCAGCGCTACTAGCGGGAGGACCCCAGAACAGAACACCGGGGAGCTGTTTTTT
-,TRBV7-9,TRBD1,TRBJ1-2,CASSSPDRVSPGYTF,TGTGCCAGCAGCTCGCCAGACAGGGTATCTCCCGGCTACACCTTC
few,TRBV6-2/TRBV6-3,TRBD1,TRBJ2-1,CASSYAAGGPSSYNEQFF,TGTGCCAGCAGTTACGCGGCAGGGGGCCCCAGCTCCTACAATGAGCAGTTCTTC
few,TRBV14,-,TRBJ2-5,CASSQGAWKTQYF,TGTGCCAGCAGCCAAGGGGCTTGGAAGACCCAGTACTTC
-,TRBV4-2,TRBD1,TRBJ2-5,CASSQGQKETQYF,TGTGCCAGCAGCCAGGGACAGAAAGAAACCCAGTACTTC
-,TRBV28,-,TRBJ1-4,CASIHSGQQKLFF,TGTGCCAGCATTCACTCGGGGCAACAAAAACTGTTTTTT
-,TRBV9,-,TRBJ2-7,CASSVGQGNYEQYF,TGTGCCAGCAGCGTAGGTCAGGGCAACTACGAGCAGTACTTC
few,TRBV9,-,TRBJ2-7,CASSVEAGNYEQYF,TGTGCCAGCAGCGTTGAGGCGGGCAACTACGAGCAGTACTTC